This T cell receptor beta chain was recorded in a study of CD8+ T cells in alopecia areata. Study results and limitations: Tofacitinib delivered significant drops in scalp clonality and in expanded CD8+ clones among the top 100. More clonal than normal scalp was lesional scalp, particularly alopecia totalis/universalis. Normal skin contains resident alphabeta T cells, and these are also sequenced in scalp samples.

The treatment is: oral pan-JAK inhibitor, 5-10 mg twice daily. RNA extraction and reverse transcription yielded cDNA as sequencing template. Assay: immunoSEQ multiplex PCR; the TCRdb copy retains only in-frame clones and omits some. This table holds under 150,000 clones, 53% found once. On this clone: The antigen is unknown.

This clonotype was obtained from a human donor with alopecia areata. Sequenced here: CD4+ T cells sorted from blood, sampled at week 4, from a patient treated with tofacitinib.

CDR3 nucleotides: TGTGCCAGCTCACCAAGGCGCCAGGGGCAAAACATTCAGTACTTC. Its translation: CASSPRRQGQNIQYF. The chain combines TRBV18 with TRBJ2-4; D perhaps matches TRBD1 (6 bases). The CDR3 consists of 15 residues. Germline assignment: CDR1 KGHSH and CDR2 LQKENI. Trimming took 2 bases from V and 5 from J, leaving 13 bases between them.